This entry lists 12 T cell receptor beta chains sequenced from one sample in a study of cytomegalovirus exposure and HLA in healthy donors (dated by TCRdb to about 2017). Receptors were amplified or captured by the immunoSEQ multiplex PCR assay. The multiplex PCR relied on a mix of 60 forward primers for TCR Vbeta segments and 13 reverse primers for TCR Jbeta segments. What TCRdb holds here is the immuneACCESS table cut down to in-frame rearrangements. Part of the clones is not present; checked against another copy, under half of the missing clones reflect an unresolved V gene, and the others are unexplained. The table for this sample records approximately 120,000 clones. About 2.2% of the sample goes to the ten largest clones. What was sequenced was PBMCs. Receptors originate from a man in his forties in good health and CMV-seronegative.

The rearrangement uses TRBV30 and TRBJ2-3; the match to TRBD2 covers 8 bases. CDR1 and CDR2 (germline): GTSNPN, SVGIG (reference sequence). J was trimmed by 6 bases and V by 2 bases; bases with no gene match: 13. CDR3 length equals 16 residues. The CDR3 spells CAWSPPRGGPGDTQYF. The CDR3 region has the DNA TGTGCCTGGAGTCCCCCCCGGGGGGGCCCGGGGGATACGCAGTATTTT. Full variable domain (outside the CDR3, taken from reference TRBV30 and TRBJ2-3): SQTIHQWPATLVQPVGSPLSLECTVEGTSNPNLYWYRQAAGRGLQLLFYSVGIGQISSEVPQNLSASRPQDRQFILSSKKLLLSDSGFYLCAWSPPRGGPGDTQYFGPGTRLTVL.

J is TRBJ2-4 and V is TRBV5-1; D remains unclear. Trimming left V 4 bases short and J 9 bases short, with 17 bases between. The CDR3 is 14 amino acids. CDR1 and CDR2 (germline): SGHRS, YFSETQ. CDR3 DNA sequence: TGCGCCAGCAGCCCGTCTACAGTGAATGGCATTCAGTACTTC. Amino acid sequence: CASSPSTVNGIQYF.

The chain recombines TRBV5-5 with TRBJ1-1, with D unclear. CDR1 SGHKS and CDR2 YYEKEE come from the germline V gene (reference sequence). This CDR3 has 14 residues. Trimming left V 2 bases short and J 0 bases short, with 8 bases between. CDR3 amino acids: CASSFRGMNTEAFF. CDR3 DNA: TGTGCCAGCAGCTTCCGGGGAATGAACACTGAAGCTTTCTTT.

The chain joins TRBV11-1 to TRBJ2-7; 15 bases agree with TRBD2. Germline-derived CDR1 and CDR2 are SGHAT and FQDESV (reference sequence). V was pared by 4 bases and J by 3 bases, with 13 bases of the junction left unmatched. This CDR3 is 19 amino acids long. CDR3 nucleotides: TGTGCCAGCAGCTCGACGGGACTAGCGGGAGGAGGTCCCCACTACGAGCAGTACTTC. This codes for CASSSTGLAGGGPHYEQYF. Full variable domain (outside the CDR3, taken from reference TRBV11-1 and TRBJ2-7): EAEVAQSPRYKITEKSQAVAFWCDPISGHATLYWYRQILGQGPELLVQFQDESVVDDSQLPKDRFSAERLKGVDSTLKIQPAELGDSAMYLCASSSTGLAGGGPHYEQYFGPGTRLTVT.

This chain links TRBV6-6 with TRBJ2-2; TRBD1 aligns across 8 bases. The trim removed 7 bases at V and 5 bases at J, leaving 3 bases unmatched. CDR1 and CDR2 (germline): MNHNY, SVGAGI (reference sequence). This CDR3 has 13 amino acids. The CDR3 protein is CASNTGGTGELFF. The CDR3 DNA follows: TGTGCCAGCAACACAGGGGGAACCGGGGAGCTGTTTTTT.

The chain recombines TRBV29-1 with TRBJ2-7; 8 nucleotides align to TRBD2. Germline lookup yields CDR1 SQVTM and CDR2 ANQGSEA. The CDR3 has 16 amino acids. V was clipped by 0 bases and J by 5 bases; unmatched bases: 12. The CDR3 loop reads CSVEDSPGLVTHEQYF. CDR3 DNA sequence: TGCAGCGTTGAAGATTCTCCGGGACTAGTCACCCACGAGCAGTACTTC.

The chain is built from TRBV28 and TRBJ2-3; TRBD2 agrees at 11 bases. The V and J ends lost 5 bases and 5 bases, in that order; junction bases with no gene match: 9. The CDR3 loop spans 16 amino acids. Germline-derived CDR1 and CDR2 are MDHEN and SYDVKM. CDR3 sequence reads: CASSQYSGRAQDTQYF. CDR3 sequence (DNA): TGTGCCAGCAGTCAATATAGCGGGAGGGCCCAAGATACGCAGTATTTT.

CDR3 amino acids: CASSSGQGVVRGYTF. Written as DNA, the CDR3 is TGTGCCAGCAGTTCCGGACAGGGGGTTGTTAGGGGCTACACCTTC. The chain employs TRBV28 and TRBJ1-2; 10 bases are shared with TRBD1. Unmatched junction bases numbered 10, after V lost 4 bases and J lost 8 bases. CDR1 is MDHEN and CDR2 is SYDVKM in the germline V gene. This CDR3 is 15 amino acids long.

J is TRBJ1-2 and V is TRBV5-1; TRBD1 is a possible D gene (5 bases). Trimming left V 3 bases short and J 8 bases short, with 20 bases between. The V gene's germline CDR1 is SGHRS and CDR2 YFSETQ. The CDR3 is made up of 15 amino acids. CDR3 bases: TGCGCCAGCAGCTCCCTGGGGACTTTAGAGGGCGGCTACACCTTC. Protein sequence: CASSSLGTLEGGYTF.

This chain links TRBV6-6 with TRBJ1-5; D uncertain. This CDR3 contains 14 residues. V lost 6 bases and J lost 7, with 16 bases in between. Germline loops: CDR1 MNHNY, CDR2 SVGAGI (reference sequence). The CDR3 loop is CASSQRGSGQPQHF. The CDR3 DNA reads TGTGCCAGCAGCCAGCGAGGTTCTGGACAGCCCCAGCATTTT.

The rearrangement links TRBV7-2 to TRBJ2-1; 11 nucleotides agree with TRBD2. J gave up 9 bases and V 2 bases, and 9 bases lay outside the gene matches. Germline CDR1 is SGHTA and CDR2 is FQGNSA. CDR3 length equals 16 residues. The CDR3 region has the DNA TGTGCCAGCAGCTTAAGCGGCGGGACTAGCGGAAGTGAGCAGTTCTTC. Translated: CASSLSGGTSGSEQFF. Supplemented by reference TRBV7-2 and TRBJ2-1, the full variable domain reads GAGVSQSPSNKVTEKGKDVELRCDPISGHTALYWYRQSLGQGLEFLIYFQGNSAPDKSGLPSDRFSAERTGGSVSTLTIQRTQQEDSAVYLCASSLSGGTSGSEQFFGPGTRLTVL.

As for this clone: The junction departs from germline at one end; a sequencing error may be responsible. The chain uses TRBV11-3 and TRBJ2-7, with a tentative D call TRBD2 (5 bases). In germline, CDR1 is SGHNT, CDR2 YENEEA. CDR3 size: 15 residues. The CDR3 sequence: CASSLVGITDYEQYF. DNA of the CDR3: TGTGCCAGCAGCTTAGTTGGGATTACCGACTACGAACAGTACTTC.